The clone carrying this T cell receptor beta chain was observed at least ten times. Its target is unknown. TCRdb re-analysed the RT-PCR reads in MiXCR, keeping a single row per CDR3 protein. The sample contains over 450,000 distinct CDR3 sequences, 10% to 15% of which appear only once. This sample was taken from a study of response to subunit inactivated influenza vaccine. Germline loops: CDR1 SGHRS, CDR2 YFSETQ. V lost 1 base and J lost 1; bases outside the gene matches: 6. The CDR3 length is 16 residues. General study findings and limits: Researchers suggested that each seasonal influenza vaccination recruits few new T cells.

This specimen was PBMCs from blood, taken about 40 days after vaccination. The chain joins TRBV5-1 to TRBJ2-3; 7 nucleotides line up with TRBD2. The receptor's source is a man aged 45-65 years who received an inactivated influenza vaccine. The CDR3 region is CASSLSGAGGTDTQYF. The CDR3 nucleotides read TGCGCCAGCAGCTTGAGTGGCGCGGGGGGCACAGATACGCAGTATTTT.